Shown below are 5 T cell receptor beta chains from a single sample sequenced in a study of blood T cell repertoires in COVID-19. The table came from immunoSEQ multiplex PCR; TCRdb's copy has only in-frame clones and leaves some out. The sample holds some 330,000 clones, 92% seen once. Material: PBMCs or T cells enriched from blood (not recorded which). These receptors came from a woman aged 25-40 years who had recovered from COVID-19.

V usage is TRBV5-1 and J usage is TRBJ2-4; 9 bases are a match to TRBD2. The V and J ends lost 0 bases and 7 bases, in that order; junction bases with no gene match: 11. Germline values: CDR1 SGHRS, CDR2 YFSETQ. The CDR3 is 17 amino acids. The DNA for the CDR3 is TGCGCCAGCAGCTTGGCCGGCGCGGGGGGGCCAGCGAACATTCAGTACTTC. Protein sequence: CASSLAGAGGPANIQYF.

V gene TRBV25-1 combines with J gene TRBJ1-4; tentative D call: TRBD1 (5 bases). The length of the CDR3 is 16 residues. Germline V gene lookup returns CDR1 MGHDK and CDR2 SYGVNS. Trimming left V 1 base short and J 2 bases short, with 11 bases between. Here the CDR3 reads CASSEWGGATNEKLFF. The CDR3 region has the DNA TGTGCCAGCAGTGAATGGGGTGGGGCTACTAATGAAAAACTGTTTTTT. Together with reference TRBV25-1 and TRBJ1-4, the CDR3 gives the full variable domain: EADIYQTPRYLVIGTGKKITLECSQTMGHDKMYWYQQDPGMELHLIHYSYGVNSTEKGDLSSESTVSRIRTEHFPLTLESARPSHTSQYLCASSEWGGATNEKLFFGSGTQLSVL.

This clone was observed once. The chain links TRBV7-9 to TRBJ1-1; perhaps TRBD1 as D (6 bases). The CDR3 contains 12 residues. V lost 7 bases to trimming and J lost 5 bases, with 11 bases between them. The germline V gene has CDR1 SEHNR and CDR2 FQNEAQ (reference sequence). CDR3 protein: CASTGAGTEAFF. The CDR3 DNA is TGTGCCAGCACAGGGGCCGGGACTGAAGCTTTCTTT.

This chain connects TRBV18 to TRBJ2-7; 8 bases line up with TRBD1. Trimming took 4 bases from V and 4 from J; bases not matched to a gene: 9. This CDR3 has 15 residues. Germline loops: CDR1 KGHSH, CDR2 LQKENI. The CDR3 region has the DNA TGTGCCAGCTCACTATCCCGGGACAGGATTTACGAGCAGTACTTC. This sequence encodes CASSLSRDRIYEQYF.

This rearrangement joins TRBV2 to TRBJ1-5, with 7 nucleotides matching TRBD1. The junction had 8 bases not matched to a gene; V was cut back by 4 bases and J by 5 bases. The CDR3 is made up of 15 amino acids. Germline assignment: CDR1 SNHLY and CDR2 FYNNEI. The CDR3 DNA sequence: TGTGCCAGCAGTGCCTTGACAGGGTCGGATCAGCCCCAGCATTTT. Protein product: CASSALTGSDQPQHF.